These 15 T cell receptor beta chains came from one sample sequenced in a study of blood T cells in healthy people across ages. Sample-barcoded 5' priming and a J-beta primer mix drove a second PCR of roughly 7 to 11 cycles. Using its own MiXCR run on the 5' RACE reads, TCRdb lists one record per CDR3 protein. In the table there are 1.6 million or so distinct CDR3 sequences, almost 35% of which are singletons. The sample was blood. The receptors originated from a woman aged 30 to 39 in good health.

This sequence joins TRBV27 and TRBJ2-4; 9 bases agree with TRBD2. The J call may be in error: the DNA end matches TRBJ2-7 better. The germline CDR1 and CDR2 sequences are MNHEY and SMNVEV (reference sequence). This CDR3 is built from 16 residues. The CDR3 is CAVSLNSGSRSYEQYF. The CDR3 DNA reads TGTGCCGTCAGTCTTAATAGCGGGAGTCGATCCTACGAGCAGTACTTC.

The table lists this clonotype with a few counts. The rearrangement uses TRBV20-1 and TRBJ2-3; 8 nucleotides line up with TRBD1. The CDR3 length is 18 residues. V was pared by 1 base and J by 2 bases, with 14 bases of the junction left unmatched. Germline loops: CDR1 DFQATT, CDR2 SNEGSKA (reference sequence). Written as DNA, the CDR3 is TGCAGTGCTAGAGTTGGGGCGGCGGACAGGGTACCCACAGATACGCAGTATTTT. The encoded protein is CSARVGAADRVPTDTQYF.

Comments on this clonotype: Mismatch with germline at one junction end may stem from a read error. The CDR3 sequence is CSATGENDQPQHF. The CDR3 coding sequence is TGTAGTGCTACAGGGGAAAATGATCAGCCCCAGCATTTT. V usage is TRBV20-1 and J usage is TRBJ1-5, with 7 nucleotides matching TRBD1. The germline CDR1 and CDR2 sequences are DFQATT and SNEGSKA (reference sequence). This CDR3 is 13 amino acids long.

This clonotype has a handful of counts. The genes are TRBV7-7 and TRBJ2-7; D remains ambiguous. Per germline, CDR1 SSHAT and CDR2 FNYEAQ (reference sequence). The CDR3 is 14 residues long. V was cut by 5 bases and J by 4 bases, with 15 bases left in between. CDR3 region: CASSPDAYGYEQYF. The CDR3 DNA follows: TGTGCCAGCAGCCCAGACGCGTATGGGTACGAGCAGTACTTC.

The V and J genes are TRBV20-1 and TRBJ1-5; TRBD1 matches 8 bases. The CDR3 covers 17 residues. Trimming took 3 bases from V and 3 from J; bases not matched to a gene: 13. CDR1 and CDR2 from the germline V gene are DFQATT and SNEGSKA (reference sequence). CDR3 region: CSASETIRGQVNQPQHF. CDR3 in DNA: TGCAGTGCTAGTGAGACGATTCGGGGACAGGTCAATCAGCCCCAGCATTTT.

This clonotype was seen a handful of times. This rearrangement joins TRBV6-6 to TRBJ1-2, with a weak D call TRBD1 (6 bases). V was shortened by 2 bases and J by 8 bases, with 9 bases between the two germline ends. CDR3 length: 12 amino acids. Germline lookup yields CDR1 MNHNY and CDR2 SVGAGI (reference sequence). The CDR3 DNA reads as TGTGCCAGCAGTTACATCGGGGGCGGCTACACCTTC. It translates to CASSYIGGGYTF.

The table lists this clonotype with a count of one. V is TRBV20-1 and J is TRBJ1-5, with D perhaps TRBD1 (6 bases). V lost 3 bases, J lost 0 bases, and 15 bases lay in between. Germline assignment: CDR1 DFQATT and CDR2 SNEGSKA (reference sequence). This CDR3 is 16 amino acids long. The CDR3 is CSARDRAQYSNQPQHF. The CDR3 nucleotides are TGCAGTGCTAGGGACAGAGCCCAGTATAGCAATCAGCCCCAGCATTTT.

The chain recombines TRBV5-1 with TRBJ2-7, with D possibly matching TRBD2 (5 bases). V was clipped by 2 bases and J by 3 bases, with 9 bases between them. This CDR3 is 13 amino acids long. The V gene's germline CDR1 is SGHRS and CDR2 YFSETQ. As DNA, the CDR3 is TGCGCCAGCAGCTTAGCGGACGGCTACGAGCAGTACTTC. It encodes CASSLADGYEQYF.

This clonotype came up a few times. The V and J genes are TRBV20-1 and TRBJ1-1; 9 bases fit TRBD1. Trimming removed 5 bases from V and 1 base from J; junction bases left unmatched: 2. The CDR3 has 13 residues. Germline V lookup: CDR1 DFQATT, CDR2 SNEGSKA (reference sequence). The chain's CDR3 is CSAGQGRNTEAFF. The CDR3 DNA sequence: TGCAGTGCTGGACAGGGGAGGAACACTGAAGCTTTCTTT.

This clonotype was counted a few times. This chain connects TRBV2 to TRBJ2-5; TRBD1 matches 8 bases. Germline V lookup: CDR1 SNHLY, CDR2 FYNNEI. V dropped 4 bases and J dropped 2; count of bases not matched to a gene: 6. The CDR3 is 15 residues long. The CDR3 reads CASSGDRGGQETQYF. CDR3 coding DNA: TGTGCCAGCAGTGGAGACAGGGGAGGTCAAGAGACCCAGTACTTC.

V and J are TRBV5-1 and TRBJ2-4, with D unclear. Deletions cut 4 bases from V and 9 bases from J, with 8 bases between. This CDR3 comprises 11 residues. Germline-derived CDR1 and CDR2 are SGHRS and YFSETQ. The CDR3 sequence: CASSAAVIQYF. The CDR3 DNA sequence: TGCGCCAGCAGCGCAGCCGTCATTCAGTACTTC.

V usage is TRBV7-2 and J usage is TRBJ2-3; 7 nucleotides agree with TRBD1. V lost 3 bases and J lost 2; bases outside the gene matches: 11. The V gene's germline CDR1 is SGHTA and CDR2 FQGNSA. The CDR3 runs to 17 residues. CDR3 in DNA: TGTGCCAGCAGCTTGGGTCTTGGACAGGTGGACACAGATACGCAGTATTTT. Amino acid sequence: CASSLGLGQVDTDTQYF.

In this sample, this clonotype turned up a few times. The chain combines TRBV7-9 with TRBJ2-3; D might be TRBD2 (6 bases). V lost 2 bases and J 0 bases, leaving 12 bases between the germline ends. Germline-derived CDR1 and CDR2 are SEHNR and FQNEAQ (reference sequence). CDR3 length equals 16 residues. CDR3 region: CASSLPGVESTDTQYF. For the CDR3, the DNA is TGTGCCAGCAGCTTACCGGGGGTAGAAAGCACAGATACGCAGTATTTT.

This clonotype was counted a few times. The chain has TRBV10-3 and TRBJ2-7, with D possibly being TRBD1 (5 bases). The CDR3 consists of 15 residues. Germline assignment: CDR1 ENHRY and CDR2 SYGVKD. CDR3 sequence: CASTWGNSSSYEQYF. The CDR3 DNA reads TGTGCAAGCACTTGGGGCAATTCGAGCTCCTACGAGCAGTACTTC.

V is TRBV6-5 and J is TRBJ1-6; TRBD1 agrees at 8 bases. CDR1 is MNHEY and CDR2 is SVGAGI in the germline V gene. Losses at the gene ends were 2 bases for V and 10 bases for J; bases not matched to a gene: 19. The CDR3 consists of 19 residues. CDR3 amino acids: CASSYPGRQGALMESPLHF. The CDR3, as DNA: TGTGCCAGCAGTTACCCGGGTCGGCAGGGGGCTTTAATGGAGTCACCCCTCCACTTT.